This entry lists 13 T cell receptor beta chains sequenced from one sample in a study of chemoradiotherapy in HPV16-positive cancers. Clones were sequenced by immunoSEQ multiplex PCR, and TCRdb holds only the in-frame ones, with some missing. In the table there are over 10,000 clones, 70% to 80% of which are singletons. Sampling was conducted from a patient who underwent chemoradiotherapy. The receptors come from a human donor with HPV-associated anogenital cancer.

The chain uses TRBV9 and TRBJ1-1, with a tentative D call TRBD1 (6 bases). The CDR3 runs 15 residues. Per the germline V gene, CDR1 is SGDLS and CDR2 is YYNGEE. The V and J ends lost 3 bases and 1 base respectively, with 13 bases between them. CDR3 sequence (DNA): TGTGCCAGCAGCGGGCAGGGGTTTCGGAACACTGAAGCTTTCTTT. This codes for CASSGQGFRNTEAFF.

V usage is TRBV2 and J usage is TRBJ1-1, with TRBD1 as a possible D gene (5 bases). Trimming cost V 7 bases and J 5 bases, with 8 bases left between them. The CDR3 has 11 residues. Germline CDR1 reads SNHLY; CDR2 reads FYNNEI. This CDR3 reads CASIGGTEAFF. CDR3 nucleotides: TGTGCCAGCATTGGGGGGACTGAAGCTTTCTTT.

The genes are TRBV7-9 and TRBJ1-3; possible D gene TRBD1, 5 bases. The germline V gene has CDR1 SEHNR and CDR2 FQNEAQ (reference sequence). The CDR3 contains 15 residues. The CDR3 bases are TGTGCGCATCCGGGCGACAGCATCTCTGGAAACACCATATATTTT. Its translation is CAHPGDSISGNTIYF.

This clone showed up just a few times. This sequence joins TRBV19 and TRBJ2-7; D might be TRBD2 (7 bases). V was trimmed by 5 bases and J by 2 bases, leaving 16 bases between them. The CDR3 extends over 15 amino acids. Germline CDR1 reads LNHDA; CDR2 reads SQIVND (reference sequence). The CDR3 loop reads CASSLGGVLPYEQYF. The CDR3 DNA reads TGTGCCAGTAGTCTAGGGGGGGTGCTCCCCTACGAGCAGTACTTC.

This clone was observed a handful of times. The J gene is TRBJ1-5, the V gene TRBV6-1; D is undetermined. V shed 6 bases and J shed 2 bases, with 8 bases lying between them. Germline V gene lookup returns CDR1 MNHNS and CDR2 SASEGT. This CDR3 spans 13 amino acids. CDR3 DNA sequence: TGTGCCAGCAGGGGAGACGGCAATCAGCCCCAGCATTTT. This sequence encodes CASRGDGNQPQHF.

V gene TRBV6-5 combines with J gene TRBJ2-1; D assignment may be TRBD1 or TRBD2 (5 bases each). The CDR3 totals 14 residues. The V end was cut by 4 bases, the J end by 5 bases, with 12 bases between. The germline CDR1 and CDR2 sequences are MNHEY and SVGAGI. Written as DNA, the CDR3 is TGTGCCAGCAGTTTGGGACCCGAGAACAATGAGCAGTTCTTC. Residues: CASSLGPENNEQFF.

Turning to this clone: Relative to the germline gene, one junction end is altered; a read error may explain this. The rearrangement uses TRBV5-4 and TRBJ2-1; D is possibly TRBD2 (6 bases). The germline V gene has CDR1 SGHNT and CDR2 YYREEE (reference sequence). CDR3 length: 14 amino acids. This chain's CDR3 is CASRGGTSHNEQFF. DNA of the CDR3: TGTGCCAGCAGGGGGGGTACCTCCCACAATGAGCAGTTCTTC.

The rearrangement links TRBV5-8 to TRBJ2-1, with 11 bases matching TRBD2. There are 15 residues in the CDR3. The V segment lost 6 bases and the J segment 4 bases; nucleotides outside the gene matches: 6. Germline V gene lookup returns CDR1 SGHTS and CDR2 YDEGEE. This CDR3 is CASTNRLAGYNEQFF. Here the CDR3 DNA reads TGTGCCAGCACTAATCGACTAGCGGGGTACAATGAGCAGTTCTTC.

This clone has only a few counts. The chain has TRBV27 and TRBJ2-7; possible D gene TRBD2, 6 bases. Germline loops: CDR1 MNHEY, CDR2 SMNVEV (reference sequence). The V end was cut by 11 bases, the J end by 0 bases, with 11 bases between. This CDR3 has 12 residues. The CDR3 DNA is TGTGCCGTGGGGGGTGACTCCTACGAGCAGTACTTC. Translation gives CAVGGDSYEQYF.

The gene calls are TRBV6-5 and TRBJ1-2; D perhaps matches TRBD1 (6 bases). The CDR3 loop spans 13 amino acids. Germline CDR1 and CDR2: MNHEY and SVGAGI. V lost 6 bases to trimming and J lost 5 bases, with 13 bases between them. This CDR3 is CASRRTASYGYTF. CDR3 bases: TGTGCCAGCAGGCGGACAGCCTCATATGGCTACACCTTC.

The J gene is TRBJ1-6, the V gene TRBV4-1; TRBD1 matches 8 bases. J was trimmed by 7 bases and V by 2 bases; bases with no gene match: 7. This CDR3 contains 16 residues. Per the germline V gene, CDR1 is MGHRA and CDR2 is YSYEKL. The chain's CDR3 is CASSQLTGALNSPLHF. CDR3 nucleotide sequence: TGCGCCAGCAGCCAATTGACAGGGGCTCTGAATTCACCCCTCCACTTT.

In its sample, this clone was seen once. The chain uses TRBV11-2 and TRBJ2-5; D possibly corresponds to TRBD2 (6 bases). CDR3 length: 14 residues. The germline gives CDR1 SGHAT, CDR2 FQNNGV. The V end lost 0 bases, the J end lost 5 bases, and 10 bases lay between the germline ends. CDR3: CASSLDRGSETQYF. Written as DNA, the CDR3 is TGTGCCAGCAGCTTAGATCGGGGGTCTGAGACCCAGTACTTC. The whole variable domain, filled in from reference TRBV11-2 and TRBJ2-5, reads EAGVAQSPRYKIIEKRQSVAFWCNPISGHATLYWYQQILGQGPKLLIQFQNNGVVDDSQLPKDRFSAERLKGVDSTLKIQPAKLEDSAVYLCASSLDRGSETQYFGPGTRLLVL.

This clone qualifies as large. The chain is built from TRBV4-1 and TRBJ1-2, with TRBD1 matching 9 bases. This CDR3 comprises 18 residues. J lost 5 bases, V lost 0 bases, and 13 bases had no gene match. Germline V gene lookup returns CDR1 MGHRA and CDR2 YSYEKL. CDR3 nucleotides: TGCGCCAGCAGCCAAGATCGAACAGGGGGCCTCATTGGGTATGGCTACACCTTC. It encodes CASSQDRTGGLIGYGYTF.